This T cell receptor beta chain stems from a study of cytomegalovirus exposure and HLA in healthy donors. A multiplex PCR was run with 60 Vbeta primers and 13 Jbeta primers. This table comes from immunoSEQ multiplex PCR, and its TCRdb copy is limited to in-frame clones, with some not included. This table has some 180,000 clones, about four fifths appearing once. The count of this clone is one. The sequencing input was PBMCs. The TCR was taken from a female donor in good health and CMV-seronegative.

The CDR3 loop is CATSRVAYTGELFF. CDR3 coding DNA: TGTGCCACCAGCAGAGTAGCATACACCGGGGAGCTGTTTTTT. This chain connects TRBV15 to TRBJ2-2; D unresolved. CDR1 and CDR2 from the germline V gene are LNHNV and YYDKDF (reference sequence). Trimming pared 1 base from V and 3 bases from J, leaving 6 bases between. The CDR3 runs to 14 residues.